This TCR beta chain emerged from a study of T cells in localized non-small cell lung cancer. Overall study findings and caveats: There were a median roughly 60 of the top 100 tumor clones appearing in adjacent lung. Increased T cell density in blood showed an association with longer overall survival. Maximal T cell clonality occurred in uninvolved adjacent lung, with tumor ranking below it. A single tumor region was sequenced, leaving heterogeneity possible.

The V segment lost 4 bases and the J segment 0 bases; nucleotides outside the gene matches: 5. CDR1 and CDR2 (germline): LNHNV, YYDKDF (reference sequence). The CDR3 spans 18 residues. On this clone itself: Antigen specificity is unknown.

Assay: immunoSEQ multiplex PCR; the TCRdb copy retains only in-frame clones and omits some. The sample lists about 36,000 clones, around 90% occurring once. The chain recombines TRBV15 with TRBJ2-3; TRBD2 matches at 15 bases. The sample here was peripheral blood, taken before any cancer treatment. The TCR was taken from a woman aged 40 to 75 with stage I lung adenocarcinoma. DNA for the CDR3: TGTGCCACCAGCAAGGGACTAGCGGGGGGACCTAGCACAGATACGCAGTATTTT. Protein product: CATSKGLAGGPSTDTQYF.